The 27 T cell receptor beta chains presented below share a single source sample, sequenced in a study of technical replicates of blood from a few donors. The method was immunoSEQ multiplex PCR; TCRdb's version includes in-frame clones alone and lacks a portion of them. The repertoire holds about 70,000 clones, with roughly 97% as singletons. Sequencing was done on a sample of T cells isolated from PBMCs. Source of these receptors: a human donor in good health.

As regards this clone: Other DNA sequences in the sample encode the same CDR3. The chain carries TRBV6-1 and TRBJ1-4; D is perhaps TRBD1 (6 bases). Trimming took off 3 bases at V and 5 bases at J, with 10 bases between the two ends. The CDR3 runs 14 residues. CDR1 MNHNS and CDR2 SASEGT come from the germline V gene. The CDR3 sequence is CASSEGGGNEKLFF. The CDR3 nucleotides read TGTGCCAGCAGTGAGGGAGGGGGAAATGAAAAACTGTTTTTT.

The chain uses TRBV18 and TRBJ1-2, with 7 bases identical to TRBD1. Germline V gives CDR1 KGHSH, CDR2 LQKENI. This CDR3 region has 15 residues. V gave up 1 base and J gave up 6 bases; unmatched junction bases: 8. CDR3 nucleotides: TGTGCCAGCTCACCACAGGGGGCTTGGTCTGATGGCTACACCTTC. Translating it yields CASSPQGAWSDGYTF.

Here the CDR3 reads CASSPYSGYEQYF. In nucleotides, the CDR3 is TGTGCCAGCAGCCCCTACTCGGGCTACGAGCAGTACTTC. The chain has TRBV5-4 and TRBJ2-7; D gene uncertain. V dropped 4 bases and J dropped 3 bases, with 11 bases sitting between them. This CDR3 has 13 residues. CDR1 is SGHNT, CDR2 YYREEE, per germline (reference sequence).

DNA for the CDR3: TGTGCCAGCATTCGTAAACAGGGGGCGAGCACAGATACGCAGTATTTT. It translates to CASIRKQGASTDTQYF. The genes are TRBV2 and TRBJ2-3; 9 bases line up with TRBD1. V dropped 7 bases and J dropped 0; count of bases not matched to a gene: 8. The CDR3 contains 16 residues. Germline V gene lookup returns CDR1 SNHLY and CDR2 FYNNEI.

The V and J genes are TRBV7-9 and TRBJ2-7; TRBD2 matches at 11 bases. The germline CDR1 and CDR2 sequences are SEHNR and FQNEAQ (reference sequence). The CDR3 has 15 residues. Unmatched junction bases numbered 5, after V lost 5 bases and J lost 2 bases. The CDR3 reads CASSIGLAGTYEQYF. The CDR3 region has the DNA TGTGCCAGCAGCATAGGACTAGCGGGTACCTACGAGCAGTACTTC. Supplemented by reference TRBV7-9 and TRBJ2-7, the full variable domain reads DTGVSQNPRHKITKRGQNVTFRCDPISEHNRLYWYRQTLGQGPEFLTYFQNEAQLEKSRLLSDRFSAERPKGSFSTLEIQRTEQGDSAMYLCASSIGLAGTYEQYFGPGTRLTVT.

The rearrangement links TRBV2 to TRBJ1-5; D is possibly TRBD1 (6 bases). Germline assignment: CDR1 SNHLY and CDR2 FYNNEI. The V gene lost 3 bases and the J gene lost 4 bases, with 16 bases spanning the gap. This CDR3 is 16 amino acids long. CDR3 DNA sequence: TGTGCCAGCAGTGACAGGCAGGACAGCCTGAATCAGCCCCAGCATTTT. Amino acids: CASSDRQDSLNQPQHF.

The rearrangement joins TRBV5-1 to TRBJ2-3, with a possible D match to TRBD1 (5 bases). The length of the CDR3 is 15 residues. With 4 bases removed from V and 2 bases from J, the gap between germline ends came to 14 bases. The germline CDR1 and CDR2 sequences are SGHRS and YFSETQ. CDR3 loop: CASSPRDSFTDTQYF. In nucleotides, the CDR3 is TGCGCCAGCAGCCCCCGAGACAGCTTCACAGATACGCAGTATTTT.

The CDR3, as DNA: TGCAGCGTTGTCTTGGATTTGGAGGGAGGCTATGGCTACACCTTC. Translated: CSVVLDLEGGYGYTF. V gene TRBV29-1 combines with J gene TRBJ1-2; the D is unclear. The germline gives CDR1 SQVTM, CDR2 ANQGSEA. The V and J ends lost 4 bases and 4 bases respectively, with 19 bases between them. This CDR3 is 15 amino acids long. The variable domain in full, completed from reference TRBV29-1 and TRBJ1-2, reads SAVISQKPSRDICQRGTSLTIQCQVDSQVTMMFWYRQQPGQSLTLIATANQGSEATYESGFVIDKFPISRPNLTFSTLTVSNMSPEDSSIYLCSVVLDLEGGYGYTFGSGTRLTVV.

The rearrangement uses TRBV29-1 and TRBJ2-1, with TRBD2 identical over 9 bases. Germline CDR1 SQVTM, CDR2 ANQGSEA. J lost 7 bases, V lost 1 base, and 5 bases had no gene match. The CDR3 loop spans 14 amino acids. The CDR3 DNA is TGCAGCGTTGAAGCACTAGCGGGCGATAATGAGCAGTTCTTC. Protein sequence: CSVEALAGDNEQFF.

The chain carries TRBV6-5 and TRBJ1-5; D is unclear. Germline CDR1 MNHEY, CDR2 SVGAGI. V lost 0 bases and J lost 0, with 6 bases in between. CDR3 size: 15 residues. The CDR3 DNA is TGTGCCAGCAGTTACTCGGCAAGTAGCAATCAGCCCCAGCATTTT. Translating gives CASSYSASSNQPQHF.

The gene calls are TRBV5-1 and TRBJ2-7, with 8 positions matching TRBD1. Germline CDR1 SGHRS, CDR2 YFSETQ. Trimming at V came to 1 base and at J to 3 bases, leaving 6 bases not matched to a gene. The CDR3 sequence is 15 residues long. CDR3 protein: CASSLWGQDLYEQYF. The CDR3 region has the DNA TGCGCCAGCAGCTTGTGGGGACAGGACCTCTACGAGCAGTACTTC. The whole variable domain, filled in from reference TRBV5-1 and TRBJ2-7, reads KAGVTQTPRYLIKTRGQQVTLSCSPISGHRSVSWYQQTPGQGLQFLFEYFSETQRNKGNFPGRFSGRQFSNSRSEMNVSTLELGDSALYLCASSLWGQDLYEQYFGPGTRLTVT.

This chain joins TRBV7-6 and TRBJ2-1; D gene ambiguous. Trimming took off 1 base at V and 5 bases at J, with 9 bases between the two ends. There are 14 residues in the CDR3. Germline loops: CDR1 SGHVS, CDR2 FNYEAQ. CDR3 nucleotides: TGTGCCAGCAGCTTAGTCGGGTTAAACAATGAGCAGTTCTTC. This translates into CASSLVGLNNEQFF.

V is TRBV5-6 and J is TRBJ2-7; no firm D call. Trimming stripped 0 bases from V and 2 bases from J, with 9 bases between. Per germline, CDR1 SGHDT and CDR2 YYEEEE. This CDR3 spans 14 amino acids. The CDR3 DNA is TGTGCCAGCAGCTTGGTGCACAGTGCCTACGAGCAGTACTTC. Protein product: CASSLVHSAYEQYF.

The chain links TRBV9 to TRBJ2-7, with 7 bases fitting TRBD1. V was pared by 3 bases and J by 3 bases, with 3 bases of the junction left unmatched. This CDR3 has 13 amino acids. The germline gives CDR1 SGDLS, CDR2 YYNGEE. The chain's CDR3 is CASSEGAGYEQYF. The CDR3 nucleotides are TGTGCCAGCAGCGAGGGGGCAGGCTACGAGCAGTACTTC. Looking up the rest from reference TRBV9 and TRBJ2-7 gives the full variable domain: DSGVTQTPKHLITATGQRVTLRCSPRSGDLSVYWYQQSLDQGLQFLIQYYNGEERAKGNILERFSAQQFPDLHSELNLSSLELGDSALYFCASSEGAGYEQYFGPGTRLTVT.

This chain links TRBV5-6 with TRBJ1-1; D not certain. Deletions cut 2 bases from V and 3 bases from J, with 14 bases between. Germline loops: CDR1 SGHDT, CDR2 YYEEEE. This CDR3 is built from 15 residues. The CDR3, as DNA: TGTGCCAGCAGCTTCCCCCGGGGTACGCACACTGAAGCTTTCTTT. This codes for CASSFPRGTHTEAFF.

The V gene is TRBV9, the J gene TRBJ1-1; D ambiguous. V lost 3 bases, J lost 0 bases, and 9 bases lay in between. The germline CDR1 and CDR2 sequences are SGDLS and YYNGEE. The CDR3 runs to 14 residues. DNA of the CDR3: TGTGCCAGCAGCGCCCAACAGATGAACACTGAAGCTTTCTTT. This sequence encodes CASSAQQMNTEAFF.

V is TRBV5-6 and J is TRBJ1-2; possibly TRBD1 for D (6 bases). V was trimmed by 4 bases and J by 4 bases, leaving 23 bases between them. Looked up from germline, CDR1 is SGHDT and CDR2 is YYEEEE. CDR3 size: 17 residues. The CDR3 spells CASSPDRIKSPVYGYTF. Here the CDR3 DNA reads TGTGCCAGCAGCCCAGACAGGATAAAGAGTCCCGTCTATGGCTACACCTTC.

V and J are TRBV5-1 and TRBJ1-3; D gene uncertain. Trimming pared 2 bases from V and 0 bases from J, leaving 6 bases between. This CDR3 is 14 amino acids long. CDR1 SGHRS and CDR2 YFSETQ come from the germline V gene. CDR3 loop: CASSFGISGNTIYF. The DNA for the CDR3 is TGCGCCAGCAGCTTCGGTATCTCTGGAAACACCATATATTTT.

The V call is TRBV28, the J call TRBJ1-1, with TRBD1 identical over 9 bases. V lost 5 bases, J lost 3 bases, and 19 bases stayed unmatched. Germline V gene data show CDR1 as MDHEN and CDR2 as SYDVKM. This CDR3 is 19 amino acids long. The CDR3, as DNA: TGTGCCAGCAGTGAAGGGACAGGGTTTCGTCGGCTTAGTTACACTGAAGCTTTCTTT. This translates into CASSEGTGFRRLSYTEAFF.

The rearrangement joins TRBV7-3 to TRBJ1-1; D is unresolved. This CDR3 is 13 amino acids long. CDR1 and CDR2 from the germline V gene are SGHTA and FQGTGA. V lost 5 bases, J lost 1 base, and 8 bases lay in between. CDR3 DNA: TGTGCCAGCAGCCCCCGGTGGAACACTGAAGCTTTCTTT. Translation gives CASSPRWNTEAFF. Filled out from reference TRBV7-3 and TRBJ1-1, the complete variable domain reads GAGVSQTPSNKVTEKGKYVELRCDPISGHTALYWYRQSLGQGPEFLIYFQGTGAADDSGLPNDRFFAVRPEGSVSTLKIQRTERGDSAVYLCASSPRWNTEAFFGQGTRLTVV.

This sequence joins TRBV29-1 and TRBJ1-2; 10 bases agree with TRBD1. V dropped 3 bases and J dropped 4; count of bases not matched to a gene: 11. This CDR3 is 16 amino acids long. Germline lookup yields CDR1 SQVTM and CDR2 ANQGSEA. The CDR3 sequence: CSVDIALRDRGYGYTF. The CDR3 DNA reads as TGCAGCGTTGACATTGCCCTCCGGGACAGGGGCTATGGCTACACCTTC. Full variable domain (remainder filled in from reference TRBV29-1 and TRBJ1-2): SAVISQKPSRDICQRGTSLTIQCQVDSQVTMMFWYRQQPGQSLTLIATANQGSEATYESGFVIDKFPISRPNLTFSTLTVSNMSPEDSSIYLCSVDIALRDRGYGYTFGSGTRLTVV.

CDR3 coding DNA: TGTGCCAGCAGCACCATAGCGGGGAAATACAATGAGCAGTTCTTC. As protein: CASSTIAGKYNEQFF. The chain joins TRBV11-2 to TRBJ2-1; 8 bases are a match to TRBD2. The germline CDR1 and CDR2 sequences are SGHAT and FQNNGV. Germline trimming cut 5 bases from V and 4 bases from J; bases unmatched to any gene: 7. CDR3 length: 15 residues. Based on the CDR3 plus reference TRBV11-2 and TRBJ2-1, the full variable domain is EAGVAQSPRYKIIEKRQSVAFWCNPISGHATLYWYQQILGQGPKLLIQFQNNGVVDDSQLPKDRFSAERLKGVDSTLKIQPAKLEDSAVYLCASSTIAGKYNEQFFGPGTRLTVL.

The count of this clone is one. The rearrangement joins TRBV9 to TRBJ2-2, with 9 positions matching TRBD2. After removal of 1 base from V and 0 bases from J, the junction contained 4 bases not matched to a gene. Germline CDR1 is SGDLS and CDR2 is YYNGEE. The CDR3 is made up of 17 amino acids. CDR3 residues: CASSVKRGAANTGELFF. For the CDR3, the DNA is TGTGCCAGCAGCGTAAAGCGGGGGGCCGCGAACACCGGGGAGCTGTTTTTT.

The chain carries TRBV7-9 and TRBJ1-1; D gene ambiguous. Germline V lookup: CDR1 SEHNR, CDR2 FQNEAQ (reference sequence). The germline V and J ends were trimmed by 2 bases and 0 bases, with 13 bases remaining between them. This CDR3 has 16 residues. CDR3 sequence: CASSLLIEGMNTEAFF. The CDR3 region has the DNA TGTGCCAGCAGCTTACTTATAGAGGGCATGAACACTGAAGCTTTCTTT.

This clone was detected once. CDR3 sequence (DNA): TGTGCCAGCAGCACAGGGTCGAACACTGAAGCTTTCTTT. This gives the protein CASSTGSNTEAFF. The V gene is TRBV6-5, the J gene TRBJ1-1; possibly TRBD1 for D (6 bases). The CDR3 covers 13 residues. Trimming removed 6 bases at V and 1 base at J, with 9 bases between. CDR1 and CDR2 from the germline V gene are MNHEY and SVGAGI.

CDR3 sequence reads: CASSPIGGPPFSYEQYF. The CDR3 bases are TGTGCCAGCTCACCGATCGGCGGGCCGCCGTTTTCCTACGAGCAGTACTTC. The chain has TRBV18 and TRBJ2-7; perhaps TRBD2 as D (5 bases). Germline CDR1 reads KGHSH; CDR2 reads LQKENI. V lost 3 bases to trimming and J lost 1 base, with 19 bases between them. The CDR3 runs to 17 residues.

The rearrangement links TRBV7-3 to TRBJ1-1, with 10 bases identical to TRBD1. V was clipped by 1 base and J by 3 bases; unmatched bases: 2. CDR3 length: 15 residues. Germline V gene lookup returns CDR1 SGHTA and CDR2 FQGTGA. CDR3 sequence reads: CASSLRGQGYTEAFF. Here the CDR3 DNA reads TGTGCCAGCAGCTTAAGGGGACAGGGGTACACTGAAGCTTTCTTT.